This record concerns one T cell receptor beta chain sequence. Its antigen is not identified. Each sorted-subset library came from 800,000 to 1,000,000 CD4+ or CD8+ T cells. Every sequencing run gave over 170 million TCR-beta sequences, taken from 15-18 subjects. MiXCR, run by TCRdb on the 5' RACE reads, gives a single entry per CDR3 protein. The sample has tens of thousands of distinct CDR3 sequences, approximately 15% seen once; the top ten hold approximately 7.6%. This sample stems from a study of neurological immune-mediated disorders. Whole-study findings and limits: It was HTLV-1-associated myelopathy that showed the most TCR clonal expansion, while multiple sclerosis showed the least, falling below healthy controls. Expanded clones shared no CDR3 amino acid sequences across subjects, suggesting private repertoires in all groups.

V trimming: 3 bases; J trimming: 2 bases; junction bases outside the gene matches: 6. This CDR3 has 15 residues. Germline V CDR1 and CDR2: SGHNT, YYREEE (reference sequence). The chain uses TRBV5-4 and TRBJ2-7; 9 bases fit TRBD1. The specimen sequenced was CD8+ T cells from blood. The origin of this receptor is a woman aged 18-29 years with multiple sclerosis. The CDR3 DNA reads as TGTGCCAGCAGCTCAGGGACAGGGCGAACCTACGAGCAGTACTTC. Translated: CASSSGTGRTYEQYF.